The clone carrying this TCR beta chain was counted between two and nine times. Its specificity is unknown. The CDR3 runs 16 residues. The V end was cut by 0 bases, the J end by 10 bases, with 16 bases between. Germline assignment: CDR1 SGHVS and CDR2 FQNEAQ. These data belong to a study of T cell repertoires in cytomegalovirus infection. Broader study findings: Accumulated public TCR beta family frequency recognized individuals carrying CMV together with the relevant HLA.

MiXCR was run by TCRdb on the reads, yielding one entry per CDR3 protein. The sample yields 450,000 to 600,000 distinct CDR3 sequences, under 45% seen once. This sequence was found in a human donor in good health (CMV status not recorded). Some clones in this sample may be carry-over from other donors' samples. Here the sequenced sample was cultured PBMCs, taken from culture after CMV antigen stimulation. The chain uses TRBV7-8 and TRBJ1-6, with a weak D call TRBD1 (5 bases). CDR3 residues: CASSLAWGSTGSPLHF. DNA of the CDR3: TGTGCCAGCAGCTTAGCCTGGGGGAGCACGGGATCACCCCTCCACTTT.